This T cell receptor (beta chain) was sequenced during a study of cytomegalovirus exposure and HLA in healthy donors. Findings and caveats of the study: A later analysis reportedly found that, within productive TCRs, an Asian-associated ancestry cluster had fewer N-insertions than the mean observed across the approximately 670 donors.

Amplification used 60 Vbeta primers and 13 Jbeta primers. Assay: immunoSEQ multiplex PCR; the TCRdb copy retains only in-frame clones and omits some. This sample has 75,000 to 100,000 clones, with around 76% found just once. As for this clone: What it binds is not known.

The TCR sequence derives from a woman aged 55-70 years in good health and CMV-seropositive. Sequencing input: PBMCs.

In nucleotides, the CDR3 is TGTGCCAGCAGCCGTTTTGGGCACGAAGCTTTCTTT. Translating gives CASSRFGHEAFF. This chain connects TRBV7-2 to TRBJ1-1; D is unresolved. The CDR3 extends over 12 amino acids. V shed 5 bases and J shed 8 bases, with 12 bases lying between them. Germline assignment: CDR1 SGHTA and CDR2 FQGNSA.